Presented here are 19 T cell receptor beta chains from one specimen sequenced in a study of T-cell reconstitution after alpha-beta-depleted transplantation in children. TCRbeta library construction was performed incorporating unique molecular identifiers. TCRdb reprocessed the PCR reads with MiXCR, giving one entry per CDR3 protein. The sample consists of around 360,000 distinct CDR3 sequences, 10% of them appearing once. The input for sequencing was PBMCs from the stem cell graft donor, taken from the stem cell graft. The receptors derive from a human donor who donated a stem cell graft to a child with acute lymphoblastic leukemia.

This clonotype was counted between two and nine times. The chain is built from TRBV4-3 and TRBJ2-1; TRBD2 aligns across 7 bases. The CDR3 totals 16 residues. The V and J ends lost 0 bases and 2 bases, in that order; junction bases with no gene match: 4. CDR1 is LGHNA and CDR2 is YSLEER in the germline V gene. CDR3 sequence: CASSQDTSDPYNEQFF. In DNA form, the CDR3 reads TGCGCCAGCAGCCAAGATACTAGCGATCCCTACAATGAGCAGTTCTTC.

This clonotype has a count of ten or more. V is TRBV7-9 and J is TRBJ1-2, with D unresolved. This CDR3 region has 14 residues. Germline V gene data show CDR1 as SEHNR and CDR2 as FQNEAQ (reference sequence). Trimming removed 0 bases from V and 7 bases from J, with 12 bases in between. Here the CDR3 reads CASSLAVSGRGYTF. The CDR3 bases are TGTGCCAGCAGCTTAGCGGTGTCAGGACGTGGCTACACCTTC.

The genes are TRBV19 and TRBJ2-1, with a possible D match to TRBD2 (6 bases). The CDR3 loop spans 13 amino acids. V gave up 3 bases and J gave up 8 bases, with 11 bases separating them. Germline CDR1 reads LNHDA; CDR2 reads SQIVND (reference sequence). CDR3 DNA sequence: TGTGCCAGTAGTATCCCGGAGGGCCATGAGCAGTTCTTC. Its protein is CASSIPEGHEQFF. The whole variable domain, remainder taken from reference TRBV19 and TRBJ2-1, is DGGITQSPKYLFRKEGQNVTLSCEQNLNHDAMYWYRQDPGQGLRLIYYSQIVNDFQKGDIAEGYSVSREKKESFPLTVTSAQKNPTAFYLCASSIPEGHEQFFGPGTRLTVL.

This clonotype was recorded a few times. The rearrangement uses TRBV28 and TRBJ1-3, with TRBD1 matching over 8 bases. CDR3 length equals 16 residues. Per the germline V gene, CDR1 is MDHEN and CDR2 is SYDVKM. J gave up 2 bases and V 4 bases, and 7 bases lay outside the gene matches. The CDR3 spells CASSSLTGVAGNTIYF. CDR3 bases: TGTGCCAGCAGTTCGTTGACAGGGGTCGCTGGAAACACCATATATTTT.

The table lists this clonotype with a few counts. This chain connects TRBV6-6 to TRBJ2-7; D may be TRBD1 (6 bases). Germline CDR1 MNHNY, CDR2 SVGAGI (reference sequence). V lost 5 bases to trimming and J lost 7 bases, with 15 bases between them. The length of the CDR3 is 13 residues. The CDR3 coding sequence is TGTGCCAGCAGTCTACCCCAGGGGTTAGAGCAGTACTTC. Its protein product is CASSLPQGLEQYF.

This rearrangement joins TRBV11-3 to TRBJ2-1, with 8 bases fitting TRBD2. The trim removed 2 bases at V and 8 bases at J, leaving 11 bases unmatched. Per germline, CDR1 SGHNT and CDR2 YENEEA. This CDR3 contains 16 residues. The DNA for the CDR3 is TGTGCCAGCAGCTTATGGGCGGGAGGCCCGAGGGATGAGCAGTTCTTC. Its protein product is CASSLWAGGPRDEQFF.

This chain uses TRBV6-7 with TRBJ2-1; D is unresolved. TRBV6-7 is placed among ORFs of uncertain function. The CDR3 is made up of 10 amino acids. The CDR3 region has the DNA TGTGCTTCGCAGTACAATGAGCAGTTCTTC. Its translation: CASQYNEQFF.

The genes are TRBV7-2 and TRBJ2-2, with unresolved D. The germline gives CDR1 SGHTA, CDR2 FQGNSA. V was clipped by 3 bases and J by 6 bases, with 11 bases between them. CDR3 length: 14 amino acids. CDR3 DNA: TGTGCCAGCAGCTTTACAGCTCCGCCCGGGGAGCTGTTTTTT. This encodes CASSFTAPPGELFF. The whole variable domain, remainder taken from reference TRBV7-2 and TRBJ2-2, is GAGVSQSPSNKVTEKGKDVELRCDPISGHTALYWYRQSLGQGLEFLIYFQGNSAPDKSGLPSDRFSAERTGGSVSTLTIQRTQQEDSAVYLCASSFTAPPGELFFGEGSRLTVL.

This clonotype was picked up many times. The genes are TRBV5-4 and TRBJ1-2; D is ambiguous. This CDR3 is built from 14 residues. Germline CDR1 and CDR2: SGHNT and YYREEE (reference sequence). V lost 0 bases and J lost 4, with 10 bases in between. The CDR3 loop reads CASSLGRETYGYTF. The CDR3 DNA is TGTGCCAGCAGCTTGGGACGGGAGACCTATGGCTACACCTTC.

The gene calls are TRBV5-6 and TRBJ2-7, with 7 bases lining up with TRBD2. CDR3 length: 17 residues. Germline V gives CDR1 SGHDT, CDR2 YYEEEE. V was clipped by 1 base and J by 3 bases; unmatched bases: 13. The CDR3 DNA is TGTGCCAGCAGCTTGCCCTCTGGGCTAGCGGATTTCTACGAGCAGTACTTC. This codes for CASSLPSGLADFYEQYF.

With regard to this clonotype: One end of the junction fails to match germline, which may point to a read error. The CDR3 protein is CASSLWQYHETQYF. The CDR3, as DNA: TGCGCCAGCAGCTTGTGGCAGTACCATGAGACCCAGTACTTC. V gene TRBV5-1 combines with J gene TRBJ2-5; D not resolved. This CDR3 spans 14 amino acids. The germline V gene has CDR1 SGHRS and CDR2 YFSETQ.

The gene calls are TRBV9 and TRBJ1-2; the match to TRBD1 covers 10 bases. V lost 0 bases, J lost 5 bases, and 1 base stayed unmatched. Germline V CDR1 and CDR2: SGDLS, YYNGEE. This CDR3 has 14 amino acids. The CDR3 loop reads CASSVGQGAYGYTF. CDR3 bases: TGTGCCAGCAGCGTAGGACAGGGGGCATATGGCTACACCTTC.

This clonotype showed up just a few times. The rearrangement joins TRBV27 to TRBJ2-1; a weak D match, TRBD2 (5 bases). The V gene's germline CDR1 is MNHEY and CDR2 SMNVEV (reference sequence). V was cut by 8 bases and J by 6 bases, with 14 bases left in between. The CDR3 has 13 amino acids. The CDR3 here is CASSLSSFNEQFF. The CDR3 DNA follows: TGTGCCAGCTCCTTATCTAGCTTCAATGAGCAGTTCTTC.

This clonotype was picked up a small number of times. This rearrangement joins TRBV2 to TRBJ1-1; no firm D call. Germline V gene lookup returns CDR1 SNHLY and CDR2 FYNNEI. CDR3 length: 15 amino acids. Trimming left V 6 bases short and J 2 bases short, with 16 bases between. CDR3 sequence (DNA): TGTGCCAGCAGGGTCTCGACGACTACTAACACTGAAGCTTTCTTT. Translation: CASRVSTTTNTEAFF.

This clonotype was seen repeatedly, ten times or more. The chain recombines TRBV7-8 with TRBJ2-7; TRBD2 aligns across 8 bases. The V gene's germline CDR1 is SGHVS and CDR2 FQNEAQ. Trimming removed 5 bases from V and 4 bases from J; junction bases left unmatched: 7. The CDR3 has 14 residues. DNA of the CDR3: TGTGCCAGCAGCGCGGGACTAGGAGGTTACGAGCAGTACTTC. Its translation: CASSAGLGGYEQYF. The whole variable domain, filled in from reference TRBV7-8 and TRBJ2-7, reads GAGVSQSPRYKVAKRGQDVALRCDPISGHVSLFWYQQALGQGPEFLTYFQNEAQLDKSGLPSDRFFAERPEGSVSTLKIQRTQQEDSAVYLCASSAGLGGYEQYFGPGTRLTVT.

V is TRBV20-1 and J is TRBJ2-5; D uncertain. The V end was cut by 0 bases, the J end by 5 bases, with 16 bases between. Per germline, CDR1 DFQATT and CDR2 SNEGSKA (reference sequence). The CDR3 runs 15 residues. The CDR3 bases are TGCAGTGCTAGAGACTCTCTAGATGGTGTGGAGACCCAGTACTTC. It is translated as CSARDSLDGVETQYF.

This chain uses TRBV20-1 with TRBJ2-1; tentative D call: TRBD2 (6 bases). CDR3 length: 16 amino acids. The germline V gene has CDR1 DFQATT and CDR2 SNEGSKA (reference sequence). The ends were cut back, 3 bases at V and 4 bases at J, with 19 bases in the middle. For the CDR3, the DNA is TGCAGTGCTAGCGTGGGGGGAGCCCGATCGTACAATGAGCAGTTCTTC. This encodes CSASVGGARSYNEQFF.

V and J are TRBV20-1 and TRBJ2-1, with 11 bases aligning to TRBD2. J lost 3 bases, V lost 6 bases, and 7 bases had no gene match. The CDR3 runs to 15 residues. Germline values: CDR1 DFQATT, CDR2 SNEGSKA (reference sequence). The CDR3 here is CSARGTSGFYNEQFF. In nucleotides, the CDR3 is TGCAGTGCAAGGGGGACTAGCGGATTCTACAATGAGCAGTTCTTC.

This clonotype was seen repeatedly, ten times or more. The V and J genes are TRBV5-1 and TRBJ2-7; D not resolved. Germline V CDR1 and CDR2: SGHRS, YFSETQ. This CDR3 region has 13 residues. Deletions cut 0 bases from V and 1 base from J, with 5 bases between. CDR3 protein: CASSLDLSYEQYF. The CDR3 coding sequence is TGCGCCAGCAGCTTGGACTTATCCTACGAGCAGTACTTC. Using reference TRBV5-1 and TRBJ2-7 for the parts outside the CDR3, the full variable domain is KAGVTQTPRYLIKTRGQQVTLSCSPISGHRSVSWYQQTPGQGLQFLFEYFSETQRNKGNFPGRFSGRQFSNSRSEMNVSTLELGDSALYLCASSLDLSYEQYFGPGTRLTVT.